Detailed here is one T cell receptor (beta chain). What it binds is unknown. The data stem from a study of cytomegalovirus exposure and HLA in healthy donors. Study outcomes and limitations: In a later analysis, HLA-associated beta chains showed higher expansion and lower generation probabilities than comparable chains. In a later analysis, TCR beta V- and J-gene trimming was associated with a missense DCLRE1C variant. In a later analysis, TCR association rates varied by HLA locus: DRB1 most, HLA-C fewest.

Primers: 60 Vbeta forward and 13 Jbeta reverse. The protocol was immunoSEQ multiplex PCR, while the TCRdb copy is restricted to in-frame clones and leaves out a portion. The profile covers more than 50,000 clones, with 75% appearing a single time and under 30% taken by the ten largest. Unrecorded immune exposure was likely among donors, who were nominally healthy when sampled. Trimming took 4 bases from V and 3 from J; bases not matched to a gene: 6. CDR3 size: 15 residues. Germline values: CDR1 SGHRS, CDR2 YFSETQ. The chain links TRBV5-1 to TRBJ2-1; TRBD2 aligns across 8 bases. The sequencing sample was made of PBMCs. The clonotype originates from a woman between 35 and 50 years old in good health and CMV-seropositive. For the CDR3, the DNA is TGCGCCAGCAGCCCCCCCGCGGGGGGCTACAATGAGCAGTTCTTC. Translating it yields CASSPPAGGYNEQFF.